This is a list of T cell receptor beta chains from one sample in a study of PD-L1 blockade in urothelial cancer. Generated by immunoSEQ multiplex PCR, the TCRdb table keeps only in-frame clones and is missing some. The data show 57,000 or so clones, around 79% seen once. The sequencing used PBMCs, collected around atezolizumab (anti-PD-L1) treatment. These receptors all come from a man aged 65-85 years with urothelial cancer. The CDR3 runs from the conserved cysteine through the conserved F or W. A D gene is named only where the DNA matches it firmly. Expanded clones are given a class, and other clones once, few, many or no size at all.

clone_size	cdr3_length	j_call	d_call	v_call	cdr3_aa	cdr3_nt
NA	15	TRBJ2-5	TRBD1	TRBV9	CASSFGQGESETQYF	TGTGCCAGCAGCTTCGGACAGGGAGAGTCGGAGACCCAGTACTTC
NA	14	TRBJ2-3	NA	TRBV6-6	CASSYSRGTDTQYF	TGTGCCAGCAGTTACTCCAGGGGCACAGATACGCAGTATTTT
few	14	TRBJ1-5	NA	TRBV6-1	CASRGHRQNQPQHF	TGTGCCAGCAGAGGACACCGACAGAATCAGCCCCAGCATTTT
NA	15	TRBJ2-3	TRBD2	TRBV7-2	CASSSTGTSLNTQYF	TGTGCCAGCAGCTCAACCGGGACTAGCCTGAATACGCAGTATTTT
once	17	TRBJ2-5	NA	TRBV4-1	CASSQRALREAQETQYF	TGCGCCAGCAGCCAGCGGGCTCTAAGGGAGGCTCAAGAGACCCAGTACTTC
NA	15	TRBJ2-5	NA	TRBV7-2	CASSLSGTGDPKEYF	TGTGCCAGCAGCTTATCCGGGACTGGGGACCCGAAAGAGTACTTC
NA	14	TRBJ1-2	TRBD1	TRBV6-5	CASSLLDRDYGYTF	TGTGCCAGCAGTCTTCTGGACAGGGACTATGGCTACACCTTC
NA	15	TRBJ1-1	TRBD1	TRBV5-1	CASSTQGGVGTEAFF	TGCGCCAGCAGCACACAGGGGGGTGTTGGCACTGAAGCTTTCTTT
NA	14	TRBJ2-1	TRBD2	TRBV29-1	CSAVLAGGSWEQFF	TGCAGCGCTGTACTAGCGGGAGGGTCTTGGGAGCAGTTCTTC
NA	15	TRBJ2-7	NA	TRBV11-2	CASSLQVPTTYEQYF	TGTGCCAGCAGCTTACAGGTCCCAACCACCTACGAGCAGTACTTC
NA	13	TRBJ1-5	NA	TRBV6-5	CASARGHQKPQHF	TGTGCCAGCGCAAGGGGCCATCAAAAACCCCAGCATTTT
NA	15	TRBJ2-1	NA	TRBV11-2	CASSSYTRESNEQFF	TGTGCCAGCAGCTCTTATACCCGGGAGTCAAATGAGCAGTTCTTC
NA	15	TRBJ2-7	NA	TRBV6-1	CASSEGTRITYEQYF	TGTGCCAGCAGTGAGGGGACACGGATTACCTACGAGCAGTACTTC
NA	15	TRBJ1-3	NA	TRBV27	CASSLFPGSGNTIYF	TGTGCCAGCAGTTTATTCCCAGGCTCTGGAAACACCATATATTTT
NA	13	TRBJ1-2	TRBD1	TRBV30	CAWSVLRGYGYTF	TGTGCCTGGAGTGTACTCAGGGGGTATGGCTACACCTTC
NA	13	TRBJ2-2	NA	TRBV19	CASNLLGAGELFF	TGTGCCAGTAACCTACTAGGAGCCGGGGAGCTGTTTTTT
NA	15	TRBJ2-7	TRBD2	TRBV2	CASSEDWAGAGEQYF	TGTGCCAGCAGTGAAGATTGGGCGGGAGCGGGTGAGCAGTACTTC
NA	20	TRBJ2-3	TRBD1	TRBV4-2	CASSQESMGQGGPSTDTQYF	TGTGCCAGCAGCCAAGAAAGCATGGGACAGGGTGGTCCTAGCACAGATACGCAGTATTTT
NA	14	TRBJ2-5	NA	TRBV25-1	CASSDPLFSETQYF	TGTGCCAGCAGTGATCCTCTGTTTTCAGAGACCCAGTACTTC
NA	13	TRBJ2-2	NA	TRBV6-1	CASNLALEGELFF	TGTGCCAGCAACCTGGCACTGGAGGGGGAGCTGTTTTTT
NA	15	TRBJ2-3	NA	TRBV7-7	CASSLGGGPTDTQYF	TGTGCTAGCAGCTTAGGGGGAGGGCCGACAGATACGCAGTATTTT
NA	16	TRBJ2-3	TRBD2	TRBV7-3	CASSPGLSGRARAQYF	TGTGCCAGCAGCCCCGGACTTAGCGGGAGGGCTCGCGCGCAGTATTTT
NA	14	TRBJ1-1	TRBD1	TRBV28	CASINDRGDTEAFF	TGTGCCAGCATCAATGACAGGGGCGACACTGAAGCTTTCTTT
once	14	TRBJ1-2	NA	TRBV7-2	CASSRGGLNYGYTF	TGTGCCAGCAGCAGGGGGGGCCTTAACTATGGCTACACCTTC
NA	15	TRBJ2-4	TRBD1	TRBV7-9	CASSYSPGQGNIQYF	TGTGCCAGCAGCTACTCTCCGGGACAGGGAAACATTCAGTACTTC
NA	12	TRBJ2-6	NA	TRBV29-1	CSVTGGANVLTF	TGCAGCGTTACAGGGGGGGCCAACGTCCTGACTTTC
NA	17	TRBJ2-1	NA	TRBV4-1	CASSQVNAGLTYNEQFF	TGCGCCAGCAGCCAAGTAAACGCGGGATTGACCTACAATGAGCAGTTCTTC
NA	18	TRBJ2-1	TRBD2	TRBV5-6	CASSWGTSGRADYNEQFF	TGTGCCAGCAGCTGGGGGACTAGCGGGAGGGCCGACTACAATGAGCAGTTCTTC
once	20	TRBJ2-1	TRBD2	TRBV14	CASSQDRLAGVPQFYNEQFF	TGTGCCAGCAGCCAAGACCGCCTAGCGGGAGTTCCCCAATTCTACAATGAGCAGTTCTTC
NA	15	TRBJ1-2	TRBD1	TRBV11-2	CASTSYRGPNYGYTF	TGTGCCAGCACGTCCTACAGGGGTCCTAACTATGGCTACACCTTC
NA	14	TRBJ1-1	NA	TRBV11-2	CASSLELTATEAFF	TGTGCCAGCAGCTTAGAGTTGACAGCCACTGAAGCTTTCTTT
NA	15	TRBJ2-4	TRBD2	TRBV27	CASSPGLARGNIQYF	TGTGCCAGCAGCCCCGGACTAGCGAGAGGAAACATTCAGTACTTC
NA	15	TRBJ2-1	NA	TRBV5-1	CASSLGREWDNEQFF	TGCGCCAGCAGCTTGGGGAGGGAATGGGACAATGAGCAGTTCTTC
NA	13	TRBJ2-5	TRBD2	TRBV29-1	CSVGISGKETQYF	TGCAGCGTTGGAATAAGCGGGAAAGAGACCCAGTACTTC
once	15	TRBJ1-1	NA	TRBV2	CASKVGVATNTEAFF	TGTGCCAGCAAAGTAGGAGTGGCGACGAACACTGAAGCTTTCTTT
NA	15	TRBJ2-1	TRBD2	TRBV2	CASSASSGDYNEQFF	TGTGCCAGCAGTGCGTCTAGCGGGGACTACAATGAGCAGTTCTTC
NA	16	TRBJ2-7	NA	TRBV9	CASSVGAGGGAYEQYF	TGTGCCAGCAGCGTAGGGGCCGGTGGAGGAGCCTACGAGCAGTACTTC
NA	14	TRBJ1-2	TRBD1	TRBV7-2	CASRPNQGASGYTF	TGTGCCAGCAGGCCCAATCAGGGGGCCTCTGGCTACACCTTC
NA	16	TRBJ2-1	TRBD2	TRBV30	CAWSVRGLAGGSGQFF	TGTGCCTGGAGTGTACGGGGACTAGCGGGAGGGAGCGGGCAGTTCTTC
NA	13	TRBJ2-7	TRBD2	TRBV10-3	CAIRTSGRFEQYF	TGTGCCATCAGAACTAGCGGGAGGTTCGAGCAGTACTTC
once	13	TRBJ1-1	NA	TRBV25-1	CASSATGNTEAFF	TGTGCCAGCAGTGCAACAGGGAACACTGAAGCTTTCTTT
NA	14	TRBJ2-7	TRBD1	TRBV18	CASSPGTGPYEQYF	TGTGCCAGCTCACCCGGGACAGGGCCCTACGAGCAGTACTTC